This TCR beta chain was captured by sequencing in a study of CD8 T cells in ankylosing spondylitis. Trimming stripped 8 bases from V and 4 bases from J, with 8 bases between. The CDR3 totals 11 residues. From germline, CDR1 is MNHEY and CDR2 SMNVEV (reference sequence). Study-wide results and limits: A TCR beta motif of eight or nine highly homologous variants seemed to mark ankylosing spondylitis blood.

The TCR beta libraries were generated through quantitative 5'-RACE incorporating molecular barcodes. MiXCR, run by TCRdb on the 5' RACE reads, gives a single entry per CDR3 protein. The sample includes under 250,000 distinct CDR3 sequences, roughly 32% seen only once; the top ten take about 4%. In the case of this clonotype: Antigen: not known.

Input material: blood, either unsorted or a sorted T cell fraction (not recorded which). The chain joins TRBV27 to TRBJ1-1; TRBD1 might be the D (5 bases). This receptor was obtained from a male donor with ankylosing spondylitis or in good health (not recorded which). As DNA, the CDR3 is TGTGCCAGCCGGGGCGGCACTGAAGCTTTCTTT. Amino acids: CASRGGTEAFF.